The clone carrying this T cell receptor (beta chain) was counted a few times. Its target is not known. Germline V gene sequence: CDR1 GTSNPN, CDR2 SVGIG (reference sequence). V was trimmed by 0 bases and J by 3 bases, leaving 12 bases between them. There are 15 residues in the CDR3. The sample is drawn from a study of T cells in localized non-small cell lung cancer. Study-wide points: Tumor trailed uninvolved adjacent lung in T cell clonality, which peaked there. Tumor samples were not multi-region, leaving intratumor heterogeneity unexcluded.

Samples of adjacent lung lacking atypia were obtained no closer than 2 cm to the tumor margin. TCRdb keeps only in-frame clones here, not all; method: immunoSEQ multiplex PCR. The table records 1,300 to 1,500 clones, approximately 23% of them present only once. The chain uses TRBV30 and TRBJ1-5, with D possibly TRBD1 on 5 matching bases. The receptor was derived from a male donor older than 55 with stage III squamous cell lung carcinoma. The sample consisted of normal lung tissue next to the tumor, taken before any cancer treatment. The CDR3 DNA reads as TGTGCCTGGAGTGTGGGGCAGGGCGACAATCAGCCCCAGCATTTT. Translated: CAWSVGQGDNQPQHF.